These 9 T cell receptor beta chains share one sample of origin, sequenced in a study of blood T cell repertoires in COVID-19. Measured with immunoSEQ multiplex PCR; TCRdb has only the in-frame clones, and not every one. The sample has 300,000 to 350,000 clones; under 95% are singletons. The sample consisted of peripheral blood. These receptors were obtained from a woman aged 18 to 35 who had recovered from COVID-19.

V usage is TRBV13 and J usage is TRBJ2-1, with TRBD2 matching 14 bases. This CDR3 has 19 residues. V lost 5 bases to trimming and J lost 0 bases; unmatched junction nucleotides: 9. Germline assignment: CDR1 PRHDT and CDR2 FYEKMQ (reference sequence). CDR3 loop: CASSRLAGGYLNSYNEQFF. The CDR3 bases are TGTGCCAGCAGCCGACTAGCGGGAGGGTATCTGAACTCCTACAATGAGCAGTTCTTC.

Only one count was recorded for this clone. The rearrangement uses TRBV4-1 and TRBJ2-4, with a tentative D call TRBD2 (6 bases). Germline loops: CDR1 MGHRA, CDR2 YSYEKL. Trimming left V 1 base short and J 0 bases short, with 16 bases between. The CDR3 extends over 18 amino acids. The CDR3 here is CASSQGGTKSLAKNIQYF. DNA for the CDR3: TGCGCCAGCAGCCAAGGCGGGACCAAGTCCTTAGCCAAAAACATTCAGTACTTC.

The chain links TRBV24-1 to TRBJ2-1; 13 nucleotides line up with TRBD2. The CDR3 spans 18 residues. CDR1 and CDR2 (germline): KGHDR, SFDVKD. Germline trimming cut 2 bases from V and 4 bases from J; bases unmatched to any gene: 7. This CDR3 reads CATSDSKGLAGLYNEQFF. CDR3 DNA sequence: TGTGCCACCAGTGATTCTAAGGGACTAGCGGGACTTTACAATGAGCAGTTCTTC.

This clone was recorded only once. The chain carries TRBV6-2 or TRBV6-3 and TRBJ2-2; 7 nucleotides align to TRBD1. The CDR3 spans 15 residues. In germline, CDR1 is MNHEY, CDR2 SVGEGT. V shed 7 bases, J shed 4 bases, and the junction held 9 bases outside the gene matches. The CDR3 nucleotides are TGTGCCAGCATCCCGGGACAGCGAGGCACCGGGGAGCTGTTTTTT. Translating it yields CASIPGQRGTGELFF.

This chain's CDR3 is CASSWAGTNYGYTF. CDR3 bases: TGCGCCAGCAGCTGGGCGGGCACCAACTATGGCTACACCTTC. The chain recombines TRBV5-1 with TRBJ1-2, with unresolved D. The germline V gene encodes CDR1 SGHRS and CDR2 YFSETQ. This CDR3 is 14 amino acids long. The germline V and J ends were trimmed by 3 bases and 2 bases, with 11 bases remaining between them.

This chain connects TRBV6-6 to TRBJ2-1; possibly TRBD2 for D (6 bases). This CDR3 comprises 11 residues. The V end was cut by 6 bases, the J end by 10 bases, with 10 bases between. Germline CDR1 reads MNHNY; CDR2 reads SVGAGI (reference sequence). The CDR3 DNA follows: TGTGCCAGCAGAATGACTAGGGAGCAGTTCTTC. Its protein product is CASRMTREQFF.

The chain carries TRBV27 and TRBJ2-2; 7 bases agree with TRBD2. Trimming cost V 4 bases and J 4 bases; bases outside gene matches: 0. Germline lookup yields CDR1 MNHEY and CDR2 SMNVEV (reference sequence). The CDR3 is 13 residues long. The CDR3 region has the DNA TGTGCCAGCAGTTCGGGAGGCACCGGGGAGCTGTTTTTT. The encoded protein is CASSSGGTGELFF.

CDR3 sequence reads: CASSSRQGSLGELFF. CDR3 coding DNA: TGTGCCAGCAGTTCGCGACAGGGGTCGTTGGGGGAGCTGTTTTTT. V and J are TRBV6-5 and TRBJ2-2, with TRBD1 matching 8 bases. The CDR3 sequence is 15 residues long. Trimming cost V 4 bases and J 8 bases; bases outside gene matches: 9. CDR1 and CDR2 from the germline V gene are MNHEY and SVGAGI.

This chain connects TRBV19 to TRBJ1-1, with TRBD1 as a possible D gene (6 bases). Germline-derived CDR1 and CDR2 are LNHDA and SQIVND (reference sequence). CDR3 length: 15 amino acids. V was shortened by 5 bases and J by 0 bases, with 13 bases between the two germline ends. DNA of the CDR3: TGTGCCAGTAGTTTTCGGACAGTAATGAACACTGAAGCTTTCTTT. Residues: CASSFRTVMNTEAFF.